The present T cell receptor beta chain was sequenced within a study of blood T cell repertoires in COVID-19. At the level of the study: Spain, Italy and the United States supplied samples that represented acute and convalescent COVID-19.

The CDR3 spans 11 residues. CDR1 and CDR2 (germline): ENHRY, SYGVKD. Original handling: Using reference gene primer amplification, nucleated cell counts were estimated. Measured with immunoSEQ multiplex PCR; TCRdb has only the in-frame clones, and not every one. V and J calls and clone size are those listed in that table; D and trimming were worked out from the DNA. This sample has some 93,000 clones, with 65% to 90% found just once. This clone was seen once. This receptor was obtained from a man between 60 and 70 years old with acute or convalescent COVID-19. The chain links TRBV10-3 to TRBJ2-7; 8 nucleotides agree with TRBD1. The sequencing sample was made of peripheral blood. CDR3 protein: CGTGGYHEQYF. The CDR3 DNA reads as TGTGGAACAGGGGGTTACCACGAGCAGTACTTC.